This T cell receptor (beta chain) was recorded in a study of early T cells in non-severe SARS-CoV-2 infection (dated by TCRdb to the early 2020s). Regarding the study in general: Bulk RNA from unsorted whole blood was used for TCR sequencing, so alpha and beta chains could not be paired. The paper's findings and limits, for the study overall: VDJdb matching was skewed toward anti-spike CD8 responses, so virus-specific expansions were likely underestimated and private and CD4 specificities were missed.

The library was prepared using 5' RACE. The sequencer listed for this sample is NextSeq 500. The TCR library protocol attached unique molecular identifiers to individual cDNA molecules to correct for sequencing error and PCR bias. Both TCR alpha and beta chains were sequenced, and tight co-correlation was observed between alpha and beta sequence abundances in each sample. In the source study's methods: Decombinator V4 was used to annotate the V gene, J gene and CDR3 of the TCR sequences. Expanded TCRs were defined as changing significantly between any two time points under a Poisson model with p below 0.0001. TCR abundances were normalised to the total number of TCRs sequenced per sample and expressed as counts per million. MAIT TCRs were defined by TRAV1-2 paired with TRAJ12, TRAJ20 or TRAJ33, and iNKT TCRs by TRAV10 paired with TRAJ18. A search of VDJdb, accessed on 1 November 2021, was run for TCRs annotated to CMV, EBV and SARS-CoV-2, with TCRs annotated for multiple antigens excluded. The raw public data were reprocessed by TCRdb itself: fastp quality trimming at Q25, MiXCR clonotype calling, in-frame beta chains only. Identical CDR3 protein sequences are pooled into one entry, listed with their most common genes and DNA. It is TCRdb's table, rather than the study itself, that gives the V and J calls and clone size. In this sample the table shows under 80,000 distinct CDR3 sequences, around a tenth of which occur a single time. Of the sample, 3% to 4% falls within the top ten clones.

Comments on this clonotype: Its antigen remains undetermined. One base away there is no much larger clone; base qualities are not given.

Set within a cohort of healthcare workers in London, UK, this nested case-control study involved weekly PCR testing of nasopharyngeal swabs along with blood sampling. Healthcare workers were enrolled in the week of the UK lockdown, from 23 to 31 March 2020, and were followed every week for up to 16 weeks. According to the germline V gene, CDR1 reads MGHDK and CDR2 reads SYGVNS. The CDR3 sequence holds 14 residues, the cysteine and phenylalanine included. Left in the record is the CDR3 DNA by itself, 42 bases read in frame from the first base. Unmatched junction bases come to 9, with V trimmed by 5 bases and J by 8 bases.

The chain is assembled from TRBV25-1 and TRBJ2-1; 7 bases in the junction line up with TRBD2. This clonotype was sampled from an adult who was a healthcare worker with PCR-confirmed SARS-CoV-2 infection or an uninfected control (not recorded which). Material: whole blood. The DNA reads TGTGCCAGCAGTTTGGCGGGAGAGGTCTATGAGCAGTTCTTC. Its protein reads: CASSLAGEVYEQFF.